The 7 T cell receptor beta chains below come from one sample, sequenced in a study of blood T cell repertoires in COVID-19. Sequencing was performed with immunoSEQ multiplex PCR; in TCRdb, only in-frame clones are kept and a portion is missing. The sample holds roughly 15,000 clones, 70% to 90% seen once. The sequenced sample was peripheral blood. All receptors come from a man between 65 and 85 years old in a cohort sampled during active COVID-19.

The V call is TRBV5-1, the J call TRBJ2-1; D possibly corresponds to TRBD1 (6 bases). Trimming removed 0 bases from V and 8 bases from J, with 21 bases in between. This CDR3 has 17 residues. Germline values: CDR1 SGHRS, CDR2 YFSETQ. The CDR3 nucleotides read TGCGCCAGCAGCTTGGTGGGACATATCGAAACAGGTCATGAGCAGTTCTTC. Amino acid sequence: CASSLVGHIETGHEQFF.

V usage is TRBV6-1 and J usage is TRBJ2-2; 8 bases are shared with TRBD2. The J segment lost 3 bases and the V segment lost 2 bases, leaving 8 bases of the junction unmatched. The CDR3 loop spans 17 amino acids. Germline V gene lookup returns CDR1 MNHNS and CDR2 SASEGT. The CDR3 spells CASSEFGNGRDTGELFF. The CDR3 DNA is TGTGCCAGCAGTGAATTCGGGAACGGGAGGGACACCGGGGAGCTGTTTTTT.

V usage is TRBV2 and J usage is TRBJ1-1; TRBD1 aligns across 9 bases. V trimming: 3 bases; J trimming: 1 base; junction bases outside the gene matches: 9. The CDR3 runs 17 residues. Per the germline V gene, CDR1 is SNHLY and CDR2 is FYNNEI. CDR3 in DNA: TGTGCCAGCAGTGATTCTTACGGGACAGGGAAGAACACTGAAGCTTTCTTT. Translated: CASSDSYGTGKNTEAFF.

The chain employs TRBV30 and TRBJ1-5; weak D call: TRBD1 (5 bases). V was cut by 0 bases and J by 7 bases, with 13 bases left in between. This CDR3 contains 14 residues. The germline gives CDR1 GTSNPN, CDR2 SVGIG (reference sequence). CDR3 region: CAWSVGGAGQPQHF. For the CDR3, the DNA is TGTGCCTGGAGTGTAGGAGGGGCGGGACAGCCCCAGCATTTT.

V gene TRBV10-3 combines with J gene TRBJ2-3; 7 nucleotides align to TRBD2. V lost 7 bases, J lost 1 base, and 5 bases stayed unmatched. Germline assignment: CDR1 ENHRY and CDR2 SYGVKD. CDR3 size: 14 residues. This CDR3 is CAITQREGTDTQYF. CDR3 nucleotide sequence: TGTGCCATCACCCAGCGGGAAGGCACAGATACGCAGTATTTT.

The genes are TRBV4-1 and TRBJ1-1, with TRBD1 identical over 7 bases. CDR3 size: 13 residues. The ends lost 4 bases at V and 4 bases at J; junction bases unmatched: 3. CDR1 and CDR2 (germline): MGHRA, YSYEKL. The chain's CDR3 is CASSRRTGTEAFF. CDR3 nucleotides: TGCGCCAGCAGCCGGCGGACAGGCACTGAAGCTTTCTTT.

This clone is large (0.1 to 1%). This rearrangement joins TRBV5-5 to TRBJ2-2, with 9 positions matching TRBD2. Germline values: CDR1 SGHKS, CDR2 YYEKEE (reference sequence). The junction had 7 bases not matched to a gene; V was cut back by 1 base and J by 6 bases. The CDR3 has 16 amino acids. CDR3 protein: CASSLSGGRAPGELFF. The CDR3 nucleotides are TGTGCCAGCAGCTTGTCGGGCGGGAGGGCCCCCGGGGAGCTGTTTTTT.